This T cell receptor beta chain is drawn from a study of shared clonotypes between healthy human individuals. The CDR3 runs to 14 residues. CDR1 and CDR2 (germline): MNHEY, SVGAGI. The germline V and J ends were trimmed by 0 bases and 3 bases, with 9 bases remaining between them. The method was immunoSEQ multiplex PCR; TCRdb's version includes in-frame clones alone and lacks a portion of them. In the table there are some 500,000 clones, less than 96% of which are singletons. Sequenced: naive CD4+ T cells sorted from blood. Documented subset: CD45RA+ positively selected. The gene calls are TRBV6-5 and TRBJ2-7; the D gene is possibly TRBD1 (5 bases). The sequence was collected from a woman younger than 45 in good health. The CDR3 bases are TGTGCCAGCAGTTACTCGGACACCTTCTACGAGCAGTACTTC. Translating it yields CASSYSDTFYEQYF.